Sequencing of this T cell receptor beta chain was carried out in a study of blood T cells in healthy people across ages. Comment on this clonotype: Its antigen is still unknown.

Study-wide results and caveats: Estimated diversity across one million T cells was deemed an underestimate. The fall in TCR beta diversity per million T cells was roughly linear with age.

Per the germline V gene, CDR1 is LGHNT and CDR2 is FRNRAP. The ends were cut back, 6 bases at V and 4 bases at J, with 12 bases in the middle. The CDR3 spans 13 residues. Drawing of peripheral blood yielded ten milliliters from each donor. Combining a sample-barcoded 5' primer with a J-beta primer mix, a second PCR ran for 7 to 11 cycles. The template-switch adaptor was a 5' adaptor with 12 random nucleotides. It tagged each cDNA molecule. MiXCR was run by TCRdb on the 5' RACE reads, yielding one entry per CDR3 protein. The sample has 1.5 million to 1.8 million distinct CDR3 sequences; 40% to 45% are singletons.

The sequenced sample was blood. The chain links TRBV12-5 to TRBJ1-1; tentative D call: TRBD1 (6 bases). This TCR derives from a woman under 30 in good health. The CDR3 DNA is TGTGCTAGTGGGAGGACAGTTTTCACTGAAGCTTTCTTT. The encoded protein is CASGRTVFTEAFF. Full variable domain (missing parts from reference TRBV12-5 and TRBJ1-1): DARVTQTPRHKVTEMGQEVTMRCQPILGHNTVFWYRQTMMQGLELLAYFRNRAPLDDSGMPKDRFSAEMPDATLATLKIQPSEPRDSAVYFCASGRTVFTEAFFGQGTRLTVV.